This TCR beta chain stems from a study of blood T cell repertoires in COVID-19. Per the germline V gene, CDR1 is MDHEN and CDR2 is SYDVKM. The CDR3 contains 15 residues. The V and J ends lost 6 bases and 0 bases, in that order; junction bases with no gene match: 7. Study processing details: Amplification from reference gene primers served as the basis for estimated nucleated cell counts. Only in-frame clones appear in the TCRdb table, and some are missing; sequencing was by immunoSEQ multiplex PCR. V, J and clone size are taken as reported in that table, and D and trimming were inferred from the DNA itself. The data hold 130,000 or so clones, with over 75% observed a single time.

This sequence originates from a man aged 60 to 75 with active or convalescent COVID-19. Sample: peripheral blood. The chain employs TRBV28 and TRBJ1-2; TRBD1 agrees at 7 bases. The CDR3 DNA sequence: TGTGCCAGCAGCCGTGGGACAGTAGCTAACTATGGCTACACCTTC. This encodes CASSRGTVANYGYTF.